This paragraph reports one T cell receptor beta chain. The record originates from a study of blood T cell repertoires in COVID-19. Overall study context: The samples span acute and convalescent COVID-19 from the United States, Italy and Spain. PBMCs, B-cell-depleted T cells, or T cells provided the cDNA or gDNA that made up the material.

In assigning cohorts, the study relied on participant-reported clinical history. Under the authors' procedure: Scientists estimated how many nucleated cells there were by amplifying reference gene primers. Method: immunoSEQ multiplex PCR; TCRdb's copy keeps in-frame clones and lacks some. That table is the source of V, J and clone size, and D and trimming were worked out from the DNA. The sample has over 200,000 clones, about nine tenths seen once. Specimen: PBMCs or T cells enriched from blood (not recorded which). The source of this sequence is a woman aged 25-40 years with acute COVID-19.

CDR3 nucleotides: TGTGCCAGCAGACAGCCAAATCAGCCCCAGCATTTT. The encoded protein is CASRQPNQPQHF. The V gene is TRBV27, the J gene TRBJ1-5, with D unclear. Trimming stripped 6 bases from V and 4 bases from J, with 7 bases between. This CDR3 has 12 amino acids. CDR1 is MNHEY and CDR2 is SMNVEV in the germline V gene (reference sequence).